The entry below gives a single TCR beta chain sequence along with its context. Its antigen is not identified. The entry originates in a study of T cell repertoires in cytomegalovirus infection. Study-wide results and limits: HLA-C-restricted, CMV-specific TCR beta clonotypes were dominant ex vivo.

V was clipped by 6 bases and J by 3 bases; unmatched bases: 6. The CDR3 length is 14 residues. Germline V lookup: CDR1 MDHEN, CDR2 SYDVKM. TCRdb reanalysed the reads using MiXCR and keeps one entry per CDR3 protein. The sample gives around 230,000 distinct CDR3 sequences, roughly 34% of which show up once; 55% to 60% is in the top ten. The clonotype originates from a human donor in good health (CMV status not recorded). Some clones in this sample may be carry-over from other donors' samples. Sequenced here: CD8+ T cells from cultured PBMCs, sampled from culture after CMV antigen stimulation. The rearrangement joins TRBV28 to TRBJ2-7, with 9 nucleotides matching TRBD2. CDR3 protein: CASSSGLAYYEQYF. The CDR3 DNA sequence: TGTGCCAGCAGCTCGGGACTAGCATACTACGAGCAGTACTTC.